In this sample, the clone carrying this T cell receptor (beta chain) turned up many times. A junction boundary mismatches the germline segment, possibly from a read error. These data come from a study of CD8+CD57+ T cells in acquired aplastic anemia. Overall study: Mean DNA quantity obtained from sorted CD4+ and CD8+ cells was approximately 3 ug.

Flow cytometry had shown expanded CD8+CD57+ cells in the patients chosen for sequencing. The TCR beta profiling, which covered VDJ combination and CDR3 sequence, was carried out using genomic DNA as the template. TCRdb re-called the reads with MiXCR, one entry per CDR3 protein. The repertoire holds about 120,000 distinct CDR3 sequences, with approximately 41% as singletons. The material sequenced was sorted CD4+, CD8+, or CD8+CD57+ T cells (not recorded which) from PBMCs. The clonotype originates from a human donor with aplastic anemia.

Here the CDR3 reads CASSSAGPHF. CDR3 bases: TGTGCCAGCAGTTCGGCCGGGCCCCACTTT. V usage is TRBV2 and J usage is TRBJ1-1; D uncertain. The CDR3 runs 10 residues. Germline-derived CDR1 and CDR2 are SNHLY and FYNNEI. Supplemented by reference TRBV2 and TRBJ1-1, the full variable domain reads EPEVTQTPSHQVTQMGQEVILRCVPISNHLYFYWYRQILGQKVEFLVSFYNNEISEKSEIFDDQFSVERPDGSNFTLKIRSTKLEDSAMYFCASSSAGPHFGQGTRLTVV.